The clone carrying this TCR beta chain was recorded at least ten times. This record comes from a study of regulatory T cells in long-lasting Graves disease. To make TCR beta libraries, researchers used iRepertoire HTBI primers and Arm-PCR of CDR3 regions. In TCRdb, the multiplex PCR reads were re-called with MiXCR into one record per CDR3 protein. Of hundreds of thousands of distinct CDR3 sequences in the sample, around 16% are singletons; the top ten hold approximately 25%. Trimming cost V 0 bases and J 0 bases, with 7 bases left between them. The CDR3 is 15 amino acids. CDR1 is SGDLS and CDR2 is YYNGEE in the germline V gene. Documented time point: newly diagnosed GD, antithyroid drugs for less than 3 months. Making the TCR library involved RNA that had been extracted from PBMCs. This sample also appeared in a second study, on T cells in Graves' hyperthyroidism and ophthalmopathy.

Sequencing was performed on peripheral blood mononuclear cells (PBMCs), taken at new diagnosis, from a patient treated with antithyroid drugs. V gene TRBV9 combines with J gene TRBJ1-5, with D uncertain. This clonotype was sampled from a woman aged 35-65 years with Graves disease. In nucleotides, the CDR3 is TGTGCCAGCAGCGTAGGTCCGGCTAGCAATCAGCCCCAGCATTTT. It encodes CASSVGPASNQPQHF.